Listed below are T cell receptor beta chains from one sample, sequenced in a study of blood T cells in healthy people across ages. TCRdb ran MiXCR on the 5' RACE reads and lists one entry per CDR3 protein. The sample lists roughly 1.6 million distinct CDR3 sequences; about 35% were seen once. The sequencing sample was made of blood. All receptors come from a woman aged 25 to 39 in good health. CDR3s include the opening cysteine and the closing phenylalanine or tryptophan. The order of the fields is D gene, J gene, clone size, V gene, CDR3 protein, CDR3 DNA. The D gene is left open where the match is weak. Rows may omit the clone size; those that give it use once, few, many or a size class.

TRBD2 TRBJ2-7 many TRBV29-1 CSAGTSENYYEQYF TGCAGCGCGGGGACTAGCGAAAACTACTACGAGCAGTACTTC
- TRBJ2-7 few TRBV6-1 CASSEVMGYEQYF TGTGCCAGCAGTGAAGTAATGGGATACGAGCAGTACTTC
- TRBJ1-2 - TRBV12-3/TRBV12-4 CASSFWGKGYTF TGTGCCAGCAGTTTTTGGGGGAAAGGCTACACCTTC
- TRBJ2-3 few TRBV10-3 CAIKSGSKGAADTQYF TGTGCCATCAAGTCCGGGAGCAAGGGGGCCGCAGATACGCAGTATTTT
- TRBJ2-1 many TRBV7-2 CASSLDVSSYNEQFF TGTGCCAGCAGCTTAGACGTCAGCTCCTACAATGAGCAGTTCTTC
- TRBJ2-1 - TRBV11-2 CASSLVVISSYNEQFF TGTGCCAGCAGCTTAGTAGTCATCAGCTCCTACAATGAGCAGTTCTTC
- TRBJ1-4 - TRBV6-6 CANSLKGGKLFF TGTGCCAACAGCCTAAAGGGTGGAAAACTGTTTTTT
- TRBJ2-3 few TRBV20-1 CSARLAVNTDTQYF TGCAGTGCTAGACTGGCGGTTAACACAGATACGCAGTATTTT
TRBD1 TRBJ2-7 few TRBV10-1 CASSGPGQGRLYEQYF TGCGCCAGCAGCGGACCGGGACAGGGCAGACTCTACGAGCAGTACTTC
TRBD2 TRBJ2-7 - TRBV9 CASSVDGGGDQEQYF TGTGCCAGCAGCGTAGATGGCGGGGGGGATCAAGAGCAGTACTTC
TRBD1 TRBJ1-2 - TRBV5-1 CASSLAGGDVGYTF TGCGCCAGCAGCTTGGCAGGGGGAGACGTTGGCTACACCTTC
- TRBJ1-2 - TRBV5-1 CASSPTTGLYGYTF TGCGCCAGCAGCCCTACCACAGGGCTCTATGGCTACACCTTC
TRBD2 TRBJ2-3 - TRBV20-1 CSARLTGGIDTQYF TGCAGTGCTAGACTAACGGGAGGGATAGATACGCAGTATTTT
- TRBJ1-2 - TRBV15 CATSRDRDRVGGYTF TGTGCCACCAGCAGGGACCGGGACCGAGTAGGGGGCTACACCTTC
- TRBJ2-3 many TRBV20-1 CSAGGLITDTQYF TGCAGTGCTGGGGGCCTCATCACAGATACGCAGTATTTT
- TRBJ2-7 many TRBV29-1 CSVSSQGTRVTEQYF TGCAGCGTGTCTTCACAGGGGACTAGGGTAACCGAGCAGTACTTC
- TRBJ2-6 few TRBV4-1 CASSQVPLSSGANVLTF TGCGCCAGCAGCCAAGTCCCCTTGAGCTCTGGGGCCAACGTCCTGACTTTC
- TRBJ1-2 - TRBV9 CASSVEGGPNYGYTF TGTGCCAGCAGCGTAGAAGGAGGACCAAACTATGGCTACACCTTC
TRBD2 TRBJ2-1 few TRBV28 CASSFRAGGLYNEQFF TGTGCCAGCAGTTTCAGGGCGGGAGGGCTCTACAATGAGCAGTTCTTC
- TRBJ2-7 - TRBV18 CASSPPAGVISEQYF TGTGCCAGCTCTCCGCCGGCGGGCGTAATCTCCGAGCAGTACTTC
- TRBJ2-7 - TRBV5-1 CASSLGGARTYEQYF TGCGCCAGCAGCCTGGGGGGGGCCCGTACCTACGAGCAGTACTTC
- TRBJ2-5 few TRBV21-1 CASSIRQVLYVRYF TGTGCCAGCAGCATACGACAGGTCTTGTACGTTCGGTACTTC
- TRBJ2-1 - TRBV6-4 CASSARPAGEQFF TGTGCCAGCAGTGCCCGCCCGGCAGGTGAGCAGTTCTTC
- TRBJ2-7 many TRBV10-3 CAANDGGNSYEQYF TGTGCCGCAAATGATGGGGGGAACTCCTACGAGCAGTACTTC
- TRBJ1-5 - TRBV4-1 CASSPLLTENNNQPQHF TGCGCCAGCAGTCCGCTTCTGACAGAAAACAACAATCAGCCCCAGCATTTT
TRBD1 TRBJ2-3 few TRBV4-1 CASSHHGQVGDTQYF TGCGCCAGCAGCCACCACGGACAGGTTGGAGATACGCAGTATTTT
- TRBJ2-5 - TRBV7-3 CASSLEGLRETQYF TGTGCCAGCAGCTTAGAGGGGTTGCGAGAGACCCAGTACTTC
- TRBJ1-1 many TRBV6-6 CASSPQVRNTEAFF TGTGCCAGCAGTCCCCAGGTTAGGAACACTGAAGCTTTCTTT
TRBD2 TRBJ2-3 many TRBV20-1 CSARPLAVTDTQYF TGCAGTGCTAGACCTCTAGCGGTCACAGATACGCAGTATTTT
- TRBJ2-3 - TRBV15 CATSRDTGLLTTDTQYF TGTGCCACCAGCAGAGATACGGGGCTGCTGACCACAGATACGCAGTATTTT
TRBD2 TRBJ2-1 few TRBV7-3 CASSSRGGGDNEQFF TGTGCCAGCAGCTCTCGGGGCGGGGGGGACAATGAGCAGTTCTTC